The clone carrying this TCR beta chain was found many times. Preparation of the TCRbeta library involved a method that used unique molecular identifiers. Each CDR3 protein is one row after TCRdb ran MiXCR on the PCR reads. The sample holds about 22,000 distinct CDR3 sequences, approximately 10% seen once. The CDR3 totals 18 residues. With 3 bases clipped from V and 3 bases from J, the junction kept 10 bases outside the gene matches. The data stem from a study of T-cell reconstitution after alpha-beta-depleted transplantation in children. This receptor was obtained from a human donor who donated a stem cell graft to a child with chronic granulomatous disease. The sample in question was PBMCs from the stem cell graft donor, obtained from the stem cell graft. The V call is TRBV12-3 or TRBV12-4, the J call TRBJ2-1, with 11 nucleotides matching TRBD2. CDR3 DNA sequence: TGTGCCAGCAGTTTGGCCCGAGTAGCGGGAGGGTTCTACAATGAGCAGTTCTTC. Encoded protein: CASSLARVAGGFYNEQFF.